The source of this T cell receptor beta chain is a study of blood T cell repertoires in COVID-19. Across the study: Samples of COVID-19 (acute and convalescent) were obtained from the United States, Italy and Spain. The cDNA or gDNA used as material had been derived from T cells, B-cell-depleted T cells, or PBMCs.

The junction had 7 bases not matched to a gene; V was cut back by 4 bases and J by 8 bases. Germline V lookup: CDR1 SGHRS, CDR2 YFSETQ. The CDR3 has 13 residues. Per the original data handling: Amplified reference gene primers provided the basis for estimating nucleated cell counts. Assay: immunoSEQ multiplex PCR; the TCRdb copy retains only in-frame clones and omits some. The DNA was the basis for D and trimming; V, J and clone size are from that table. The sample shows 200,000 to 250,000 clones, under 90% of them seen only once. The V call is TRBV5-1, the J call TRBJ1-2; 8 positions agree with TRBD1. The specimen sequenced was peripheral blood. The TCR sequence derives from a woman of 80 years or more with COVID-19, enrolled during active disease. CDR3 residues: CASSDRGENGYTF. DNA for the CDR3: TGCGCCAGCAGCGACAGGGGTGAAAACGGCTACACCTTC.